The 5 T cell receptor beta chains below were found in one sample sequenced in a study of CD8 T cell repertoires and HIV-1 epitope variants. Clones were sequenced by immunoSEQ multiplex PCR, and TCRdb holds only the in-frame ones, with some missing. This sample has 90,000 or so clones, with more than 65% found just once. The sequenced sample consisted of uncultured baseline CD8+ T cells from peripheral blood mononuclear cells (PBMCs). These receptors were taken from a male donor with HIV.

The chain uses TRBV5-1 and TRBJ2-7; TRBD2 might be the D (7 bases). Germline CDR1 is SGHRS and CDR2 is YFSETQ. Trimming cost V 5 bases and J 3 bases, with 15 bases left between them. The CDR3 consists of 14 residues. In nucleotides, the CDR3 is TGCGCCAGCAGTAGGGGGAGGGCTCTCTACGAGCAGTACTTC. Translated: CASSRGRALYEQYF.

The V and J genes are TRBV29-1 and TRBJ2-6; 9 bases map to TRBD1. CDR3 length: 16 residues. Germline V gene lookup returns CDR1 SQVTM and CDR2 ANQGSEA. V gave up 1 base and J gave up 2 bases; unmatched junction bases: 3. The CDR3 reads CSVEGTGETGANVLTF. As DNA, the CDR3 is TGCAGCGTTGAAGGGACAGGGGAGACTGGGGCCAACGTCCTGACTTTC.

This clone appeared a few times. This rearrangement joins TRBV5-4 to TRBJ2-7; D unresolved. Trimming shortened V by 0 bases and J by 2 bases, and 0 bases separated the two germline ends. CDR3 length: 11 amino acids. Per germline, CDR1 SGHNT and CDR2 YYREEE (reference sequence). The CDR3: CASSLAYEQYF. The CDR3 nucleotides are TGTGCCAGCAGCTTGGCCTACGAGCAGTACTTC.

This clone was found a few times. This chain connects TRBV6-5 to TRBJ1-2, with D unclear. From germline, CDR1 is MNHEY and CDR2 SVGAGI. The V and J ends lost 0 bases and 8 bases respectively, with 16 bases between them. The CDR3 runs to 15 residues. The CDR3 sequence: CASSYSGPPSYGYTF. The CDR3, as DNA: TGTGCCAGCAGTTACTCTGGGCCCCCCTCCTACGGCTACACCTTC.

The chain is built from TRBV5-6 and TRBJ1-2, with D possibly matching TRBD1 (6 bases). There are 12 residues in the CDR3. Germline V gene lookup returns CDR1 SGHDT and CDR2 YYEEEE. V was trimmed by 5 bases and J by 8 bases, leaving 13 bases between them. The CDR3 DNA reads TGTGCCAGCAGTCCAGGGGTGGCCGGCTACACCTTC. Amino acid sequence: CASSPGVAGYTF.